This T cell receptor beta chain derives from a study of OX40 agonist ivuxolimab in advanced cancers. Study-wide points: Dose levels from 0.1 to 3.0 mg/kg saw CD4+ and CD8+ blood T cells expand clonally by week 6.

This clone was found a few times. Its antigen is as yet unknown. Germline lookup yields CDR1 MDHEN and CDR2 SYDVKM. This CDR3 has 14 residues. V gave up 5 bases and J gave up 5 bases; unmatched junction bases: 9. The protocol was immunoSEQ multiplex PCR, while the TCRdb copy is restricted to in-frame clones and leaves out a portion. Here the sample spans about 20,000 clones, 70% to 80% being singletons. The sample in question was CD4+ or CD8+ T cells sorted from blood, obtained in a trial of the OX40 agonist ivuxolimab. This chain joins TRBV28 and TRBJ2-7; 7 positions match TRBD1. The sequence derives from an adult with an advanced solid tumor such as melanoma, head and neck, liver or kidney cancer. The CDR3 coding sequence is TGTGCCAGCAGTCTCGACAGGGCCCTCGACGAGCAGTACTTC. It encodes CASSLDRALDEQYF.